This entry lists 29 T cell receptor beta chains sequenced from one sample in a study of T cell repertoires in cytomegalovirus infection (dated by TCRdb to between 2017 and 2020). The intended sense of this specimen's treatment or condition label: in vitro stimulation with specific CMV peptide epitopes to enrich CMV-specific T cells. Data came from an Illumina HiSeq 1500. The public reads were quality trimmed at Q25 with fastp and then assembled into clones with MiXCR by TCRdb, keeping productive beta chains. Merged by CDR3 protein, the rows form single entries marked with the most common genes and DNA. The sample contains hundreds of thousands of distinct CDR3 sequences, around 29% of them found a single time. The ten largest clones take up around 15% of the sample. The antigens for these receptors are not known. This specimen was cultured CD8+ T cells from PBMCs, taken from culture after CMV antigen stimulation. Source of these receptors: a human donor in good health (CMV status not recorded). Some clones in this sample may be carry-over from other donors' samples.

This chain links TRBV7-6 with TRBJ1-2; a weak D match, TRBD1 (6 bases). The V and J ends lost 5 bases and 14 bases respectively, with 18 bases between them. CDR3 size: 12 residues. The germline CDR1 and CDR2 sequences are SGHVS and FNYEAQ. The CDR3 loop is CASSPSGGPGTF. Here the CDR3 DNA reads TGTGCCAGCAGCCCTAGTGGGGGCCCCGGGACCTTC. Full variable domain (missing parts from reference TRBV7-6 and TRBJ1-2): GAGVSQSPRYKVTKRGQDVALRCDPISGHVSLYWYRQALGQGPEFLTYFNYEAQQDKSGLPNDRFSAERPEGSISTLTIQRTEQRDSAMYRCASSPSGGPGTFGSGTRLTVV.

The chain carries TRBV4-1 and TRBJ1-5; D ambiguous. Per germline, CDR1 MGHRA and CDR2 YSYEKL. Trimming left V 1 base short and J 5 bases short, with 6 bases between. The CDR3 spans 13 residues. CDR3 coding DNA: TGCGCCAGCAGCCAAGGTTTAGATCAGCCCCAGCATTTT. It yields the protein CASSQGLDQPQHF.

This clonotype was detected only a few times. The rearrangement joins TRBV19 to TRBJ1-1; D remains ambiguous. V was clipped by 5 bases and J by 0 bases, with 13 bases between them. The CDR3 has 15 amino acids. The germline V gene encodes CDR1 LNHDA and CDR2 SQIVND (reference sequence). The CDR3 sequence: CASSRVISMNTEAFF. The CDR3 coding sequence is TGTGCCAGTAGTCGTGTTATCTCCATGAACACTGAAGCTTTCTTT.

This clonotype appeared many times. The chain has TRBV7-9 and TRBJ1-2; D is ambiguous. CDR3 length: 13 amino acids. The V end lost 3 bases, the J end lost 1 base, and 6 bases lay between the germline ends. The germline V gene encodes CDR1 SEHNR and CDR2 FQNEAQ (reference sequence). This CDR3 is CASSFGFNYGYTF. DNA for the CDR3: TGTGCCAGCAGCTTCGGTTTTAACTATGGCTACACCTTC.

This clonotype was counted only a few times. The CDR3 loop is CASSYQGDTEAFF. CDR3 coding DNA: TGTGCCAGCAGCTACCAGGGAGATACTGAAGCTTTCTTT. The chain is built from TRBV13 and TRBJ1-1; the D gene is possibly TRBD1 (5 bases). CDR3 size: 13 residues. CDR1 is PRHDT, CDR2 FYEKMQ, per germline (reference sequence). Trimming left V 4 bases short and J 5 bases short, with 11 bases between.

Turning to this clonotype: A read error may be the cause here, since a much bigger clone is one base away. The rearrangement joins TRBV7-2 to TRBJ1-5; no clear D gene. CDR3 length: 14 amino acids. The germline CDR1 and CDR2 sequences are SGHTA and FQGNSA. In DNA, the CDR3 is TGTGCCAGCGGAAATCCCTATGGCAATCAGTCCCAGCATTTT. Its protein is CASGNPYGNQSQHF. Complete variable domain (other parts from reference TRBV7-2 and TRBJ1-5): GAGVSQSPSNKVTEKGKDVELRCDPISGHTALYWYRQSLGQGLEFLIYFQGNSAPDKSGLPSDRFSAERTGGSVSTLTIQRTQQEDSAVYLCASGNPYGNQSQHFGDGTRLSIL.

This chain joins TRBV6-6 and TRBJ2-3; the match to TRBD2 covers 11 bases. Germline CDR1 MNHNY, CDR2 SVGAGI (reference sequence). V dropped 7 bases and J dropped 0; count of bases not matched to a gene: 12. This CDR3 spans 18 amino acids. DNA of the CDR3: TGTGCCAGCACTCCCGGGACTAGCGGAAACCCAAGCACAGATACGCAGTATTTT. Its protein product is CASTPGTSGNPSTDTQYF.

Worth noting for this clonotype: This may be a read error, as it is one base from a much larger clone. The V and J genes are TRBV25-1 and TRBJ1-3; 7 bases are shared with TRBD1. This CDR3 region has 18 residues. From germline, CDR1 is MGHDK and CDR2 SYGVNS. CDR3 DNA sequence: TGTGCCAGCAGTGAATCTGCTTACCCGGGACAGATCGGAAACATCATATATTTT. Protein sequence: CASSESAYPGQIGNIIYF.

The rearrangement links TRBV27 to TRBJ2-5; the match to TRBD1 covers 12 bases. CDR1 is MNHEY, CDR2 SMNVEV, per germline (reference sequence). The CDR3 is made up of 16 amino acids. V shed 5 bases, J shed 9 bases, and the junction held 13 bases outside the gene matches. The CDR3 coding sequence is TGTGCCAGCAGTCGGCCGGGGACAGGGGGCCAGCGGGCCCAGTACTTC. This translates into CASSRPGTGGQRAQYF.

This chain joins TRBV28 and TRBJ2-3; 13 bases agree with TRBD2. This CDR3 is built from 16 residues. The V and J ends lost 5 bases and 6 bases, in that order; junction bases with no gene match: 8. CDR1 MDHEN and CDR2 SYDVKM come from the germline V gene. Here the CDR3 DNA reads TGTGCCAGCAGTCTACAGGGACTAGCGGGGACCGATACGCAGTATTTT. This codes for CASSLQGLAGTDTQYF.

Regarding this clonotype: A much larger clone differs from this one at a single base, so this may be a read error. The chain carries TRBV7-6 and TRBJ2-3, with D possibly TRBD1 on 6 matching bases. This CDR3 has 15 residues. Germline V CDR1 and CDR2: SGHVS, FNYEAQ. V was trimmed by 7 bases and J by 2 bases, leaving 16 bases between them. CDR3 in DNA: TGTGCCAGCAACCCCCAGGGGTGGGACACAGATACGCAGTATTTT. The encoded protein is CASNPQGWDTDTQYF.

At least ten counts were recorded for this clonotype. The rearrangement links TRBV7-6 to TRBJ2-7; D is possibly TRBD1 (6 bases). In germline, CDR1 is SGHVS, CDR2 FNYEAQ. The CDR3 is 13 amino acids. Trimming stripped 5 bases from V and 2 bases from J, with 10 bases between. CDR3 sequence reads: CASSRTATYEQYF. The CDR3 region has the DNA TGTGCCAGCAGCCGGACAGCCACCTACGAGCAGTACTTC.

V is TRBV3-1 and J is TRBJ2-3; 9 bases are shared with TRBD2. Trimming at V came to 4 bases and at J to 2 bases, leaving 10 bases not matched to a gene. Germline CDR1 is LGHDT and CDR2 is YNNKEL (reference sequence). CDR3 length: 17 residues. The CDR3 loop is CASSPLGGGGPTDTQYF. Here the CDR3 DNA reads TGTGCCAGCAGCCCCCTGGGCGGGGGGGGACCCACAGATACGCAGTATTTT.

The rearrangement joins TRBV11-3 to TRBJ2-7; no definite D call. The V end was cut by 5 bases, the J end by 7 bases, with 15 bases between. Germline V gene lookup returns CDR1 SGHNT and CDR2 YENEEA. The CDR3 spans 13 residues. The CDR3 spells CASSAADLLEQYF. The CDR3 nucleotides are TGTGCCAGCAGCGCCGCGGACCTCCTAGAGCAGTACTTC.

The chain links TRBV6-6 to TRBJ2-7; D not certain. Trimming removed 6 bases from V and 7 bases from J, with 31 bases in between. The CDR3 is 18 amino acids. CDR1 is MNHNY, CDR2 SVGAGI, per germline (reference sequence). The CDR3 spells CASRGNPLDGPSPREQYF. For the CDR3, the DNA is TGTGCCAGCAGGGGAAACCCTTTGGACGGCCCCTCGCCGCGGGAGCAGTACTTC.

This clonotype was detected only a few times. The chain couples TRBV6-2 or TRBV6-3 to TRBJ2-7; 13 bases map to TRBD2. This CDR3 has 16 residues. CDR1 is MNHEY and CDR2 is SVGEGT in the germline V gene. The V segment lost 5 bases and the J segment 4 bases; nucleotides outside the gene matches: 8. DNA of the CDR3: TGTGCCAGCAGTCCTCCGGGACTAGCGGGGTCTTACGAGCAGTACGTC. Protein product: CASSPPGLAGSYEQYV.

This clonotype was counted a few times. The V call is TRBV7-8, the J call TRBJ2-1, with D perhaps matching TRBD1 (5 bases). Germline V gene lookup returns CDR1 SGHVS and CDR2 FQNEAQ. This CDR3 contains 14 residues. Between the trimmed V and J ends, which lost 5 bases and 7 bases, there was a span of 15 bases. The CDR3 DNA follows: TGTGCCAGCAGCACAACAGGTTTAGTAAATGAGCAGTTCTTC. Encoded protein: CASSTTGLVNEQFF.

This clonotype showed up just a few times. The CDR3 DNA is TGCGCCAGCAGAGGGACTAGCGGGGGGCCCAAAAACATTCAGTACTTC. It translates to CASRGTSGGPKNIQYF. This chain links TRBV10-2 with TRBJ2-4; 15 bases match TRBD2. V lost 6 bases and J lost 2; bases outside the gene matches: 2. Looked up from germline, CDR1 is WSHSY and CDR2 is SAAADI. This CDR3 contains 16 residues.

The chain recombines TRBV7-4 with TRBJ2-2; D might be TRBD2 (6 bases). This CDR3 is 14 amino acids long. Germline V CDR1 and CDR2: SGHVT, SQSDAQ. V was pared by 5 bases and J by 7 bases, with 14 bases between. The CDR3: CASSPGLPRGELFF. CDR3 DNA sequence: TGTGCCAGCAGCCCGGGACTCCCTCGCGGGGAGCTGTTTTTT.

The J gene is TRBJ2-1, the V gene TRBV7-6; D is ambiguous. V was cut by 0 bases and J by 6 bases, with 15 bases left in between. The CDR3 extends over 16 amino acids. CDR1 and CDR2 from the germline V gene are SGHVS and FNYEAQ. CDR3 sequence: CASSLAGARLPNEQFF. DNA for the CDR3: TGTGCCAGCAGCTTAGCGGGCGCGAGGCTTCCCAATGAGCAGTTCTTC.

The chain recombines TRBV5-8 with TRBJ2-7, with D hard to call. This CDR3 spans 15 amino acids. Trimming cost V 7 bases and J 4 bases, with 21 bases left between them. Germline V gene lookup returns CDR1 SGHTS and CDR2 YDEGEE. The DNA of the CDR3 is TGTGCCAGCGCCGCTCTCCCCAGGACGGTTTACGAGCAGTACTTC. As protein: CASAALPRTVYEQYF.

V usage is TRBV7-6 and J usage is TRBJ2-7; the match to TRBD2 covers 8 bases. Germline V gives CDR1 SGHVS, CDR2 FNYEAQ. The CDR3 runs to 16 residues. V gave up 3 bases and J gave up 7 bases; unmatched junction bases: 14. The CDR3 loop is CASSFRPDRPGGEQYF. CDR3 bases: TGTGCCAGCAGCTTCCGACCGGACAGACCGGGAGGGGAGCAGTACTTC.

This clonotype was seen at least ten times. V gene TRBV7-9 combines with J gene TRBJ1-6; D possibly corresponds to TRBD1 (5 bases). Germline V CDR1 and CDR2: SEHNR, FQNEAQ (reference sequence). This CDR3 comprises 14 residues. The V end was cut by 3 bases, the J end by 10 bases, with 13 bases between. The CDR3 nucleotides read TGTGCCAGCAGCTTCACTGCAGGGATCTCACCCCTCCACTTT. Translating gives CASSFTAGISPLHF.

The genes are TRBV6-1 and TRBJ1-2; the match to TRBD1 covers 9 bases. This CDR3 is built from 13 residues. V trimming: 6 bases; J trimming: 8 bases; junction bases outside the gene matches: 7. Germline CDR1 and CDR2: MNHNS and SASEGT. In nucleotides, the CDR3 is TGTGCCAGCAGACCAGGGACAGGGTTAGGCTACACCTTC. Protein sequence: CASRPGTGLGYTF.

The chain employs TRBV15 and TRBJ2-2; D unclear. Germline CDR1 reads LNHNV; CDR2 reads YYDKDF (reference sequence). The CDR3 spans 15 residues. V was trimmed by 0 bases and J by 6 bases, leaving 11 bases between them. The CDR3 here is CATSRDKGTAGELFF. The CDR3 coding sequence is TGTGCCACCAGCAGAGACAAGGGAACGGCCGGGGAGCTGTTTTTT.

The chain recombines TRBV12-3 or TRBV12-4 with TRBJ1-1; D unresolved. V lost 6 bases and J lost 5, with 7 bases in between. This CDR3 spans 11 amino acids. The CDR3 region has the DNA TGTGCCAGCAGGCAGATAACTGAAGCTTTCTTT. The encoded protein is CASRQITEAFF.

With respect to this clonotype: One end of the junction varies from germline; a read error may be responsible. V usage is TRBV4-2 and J usage is TRBJ1-6; D is possibly TRBD1 (5 bases). CDR1 LGHNA and CDR2 YNFKEQ come from the germline V gene. The CDR3 contains 15 residues. CDR3 protein: CANSHPRVYNSPLHF. The CDR3 DNA is TGTGCCAACAGCCACCCCAGGGTCTATAATTCACCCCTCCACTTT.

This clonotype was counted only a few times. The chain employs TRBV12-3 or TRBV12-4 and TRBJ2-5, with D unclear. The V gene lost 3 bases and the J gene lost 3 bases, with 8 bases spanning the gap. The CDR3 is 13 residues long. In DNA form, the CDR3 reads TGTGCCAGCAGTTTCGTGACAAAAGAGACCCAGTACTTC. It yields the protein CASSFVTKETQYF.

This clonotype was seen at least ten times. The genes are TRBV6-5 and TRBJ1-5; the D is unclear. Germline V lookup: CDR1 MNHEY, CDR2 SVGAGI. Trimming stripped 0 bases from V and 2 bases from J, with 8 bases between. The CDR3 totals 15 residues. The CDR3 protein is CASSYSGRGNQPQHF. The CDR3 DNA sequence: TGTGCCAGCAGTTACTCGGGGAGGGGCAATCAGCCCCAGCATTTT.